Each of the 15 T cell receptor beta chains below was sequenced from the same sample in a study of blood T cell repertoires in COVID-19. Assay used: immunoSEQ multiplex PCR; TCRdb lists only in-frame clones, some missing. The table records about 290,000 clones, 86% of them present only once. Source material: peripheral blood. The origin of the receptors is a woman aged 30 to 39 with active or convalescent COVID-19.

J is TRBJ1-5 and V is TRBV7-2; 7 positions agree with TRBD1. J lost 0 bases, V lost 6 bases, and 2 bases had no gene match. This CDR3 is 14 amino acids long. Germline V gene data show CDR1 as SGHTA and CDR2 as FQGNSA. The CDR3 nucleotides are TGTGCCAGCAGAACAGGGGCTAGCAATCAGCCCCAGCATTTT. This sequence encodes CASRTGASNQPQHF. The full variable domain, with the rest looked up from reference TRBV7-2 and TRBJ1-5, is GAGVSQSPSNKVTEKGKDVELRCDPISGHTALYWYRQSLGQGLEFLIYFQGNSAPDKSGLPSDRFSAERTGGSVSTLTIQRTQQEDSAVYLCASRTGASNQPQHFGDGTRLSIL.

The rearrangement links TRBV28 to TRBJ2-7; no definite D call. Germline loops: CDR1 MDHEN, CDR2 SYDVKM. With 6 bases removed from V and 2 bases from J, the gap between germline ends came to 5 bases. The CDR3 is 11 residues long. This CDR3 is CASSRAYEQYF. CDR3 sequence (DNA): TGTGCCAGCAGCCGTGCCTACGAGCAGTACTTC.

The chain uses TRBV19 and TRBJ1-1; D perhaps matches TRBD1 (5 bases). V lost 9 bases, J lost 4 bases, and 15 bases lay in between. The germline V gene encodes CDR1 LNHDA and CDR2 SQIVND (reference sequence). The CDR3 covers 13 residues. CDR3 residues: CASRNPGGTEAFF. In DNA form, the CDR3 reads TGTGCCAGCCGTAATCCGGGGGGCACTGAAGCTTTCTTT.

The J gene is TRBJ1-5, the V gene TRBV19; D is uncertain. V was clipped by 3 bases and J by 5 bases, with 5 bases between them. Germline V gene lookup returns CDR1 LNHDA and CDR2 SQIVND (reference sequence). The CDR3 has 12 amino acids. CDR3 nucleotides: TGTGCCAGTAGTATCGGGTATCAGCCCCAGCATTTT. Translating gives CASSIGYQPQHF.

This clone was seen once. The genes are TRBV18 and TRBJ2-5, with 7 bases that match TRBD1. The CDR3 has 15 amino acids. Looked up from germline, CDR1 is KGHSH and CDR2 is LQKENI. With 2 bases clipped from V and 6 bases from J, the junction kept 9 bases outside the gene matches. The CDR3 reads CASSPGEGAVKTQYF. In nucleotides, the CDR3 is TGTGCCAGCTCACCAGGCGAGGGGGCGGTGAAGACCCAGTACTTC.

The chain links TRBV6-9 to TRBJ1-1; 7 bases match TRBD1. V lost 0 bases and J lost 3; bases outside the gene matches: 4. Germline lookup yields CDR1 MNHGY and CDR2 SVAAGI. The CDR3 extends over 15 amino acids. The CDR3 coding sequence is TGTGCCAGCAGTTATTCGCGACAGGGACACACTGAAGCTTTCTTT. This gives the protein CASSYSRQGHTEAFF.

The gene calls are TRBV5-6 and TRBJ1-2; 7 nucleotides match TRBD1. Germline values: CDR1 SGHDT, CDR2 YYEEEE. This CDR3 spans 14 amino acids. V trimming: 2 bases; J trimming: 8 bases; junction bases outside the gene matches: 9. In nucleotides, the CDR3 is TGTGCCAGCAGCTTAGACAGGGTCCGGCGGGGCTACACCTTC. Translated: CASSLDRVRRGYTF.

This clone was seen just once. This chain's CDR3 is CASSVKGASYNEQFF. The CDR3 DNA sequence: TGTGCCAGCAGCGTAAAGGGGGCCTCCTACAATGAGCAGTTCTTC. The chain employs TRBV9 and TRBJ2-1; TRBD1 agrees at 7 bases. The CDR3 has 15 residues. After removal of 1 base from V and 0 bases from J, the junction contained 1 base not matched to a gene. CDR1 SGDLS and CDR2 YYNGEE come from the germline V gene.

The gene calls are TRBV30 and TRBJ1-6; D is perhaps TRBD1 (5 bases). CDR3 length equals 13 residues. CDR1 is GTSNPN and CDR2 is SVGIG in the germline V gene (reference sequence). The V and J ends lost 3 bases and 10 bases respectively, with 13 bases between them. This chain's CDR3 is CAWRQGLESPLHF. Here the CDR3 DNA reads TGTGCCTGGAGGCAGGGCTTAGAATCACCCCTCCACTTT.

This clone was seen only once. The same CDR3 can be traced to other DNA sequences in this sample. The CDR3 spells CSVGTGGGEQYF. CDR3 sequence (DNA): TGCAGCGTAGGGACAGGCGGAGGCGAGCAGTACTTC. V gene TRBV29-1 combines with J gene TRBJ2-7; 8 nucleotides agree with TRBD1. V dropped 6 bases and J dropped 6; count of bases not matched to a gene: 7. CDR3 length: 12 residues. Germline assignment: CDR1 SQVTM and CDR2 ANQGSEA.

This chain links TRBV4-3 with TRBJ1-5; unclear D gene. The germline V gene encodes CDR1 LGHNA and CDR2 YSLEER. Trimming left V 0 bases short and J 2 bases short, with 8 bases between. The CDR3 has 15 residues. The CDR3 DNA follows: TGCGCCAGCAGCCAAGAGTCGGCGGGCAATCAGCCCCAGCATTTT. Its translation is CASSQESAGNQPQHF.

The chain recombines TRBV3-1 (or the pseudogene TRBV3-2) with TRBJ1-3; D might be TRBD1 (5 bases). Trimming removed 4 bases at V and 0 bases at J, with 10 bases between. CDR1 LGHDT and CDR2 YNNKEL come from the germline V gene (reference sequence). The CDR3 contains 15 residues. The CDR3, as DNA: TGTGCCAGCAGCCCGGACATCCGCTCTGGAAACACCATATATTTT. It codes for CASSPDIRSGNTIYF.

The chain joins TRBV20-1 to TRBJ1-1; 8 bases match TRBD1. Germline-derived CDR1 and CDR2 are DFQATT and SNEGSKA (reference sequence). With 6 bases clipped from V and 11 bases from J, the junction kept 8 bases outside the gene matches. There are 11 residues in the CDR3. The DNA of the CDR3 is TGCAGTGCCCAGCAGGGGGCCTGGGCTTTCTTT. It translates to CSAQQGAWAFF.

CDR3 coding DNA: TGTGCCAGCAGCCGCGACAGGGGAACTAATGAAAAACTGTTTTTT. This gives the protein CASSRDRGTNEKLFF. This sequence joins TRBV6-4 and TRBJ1-4, with 8 bases fitting TRBD1. Germline V lookup: CDR1 MRHNA, CDR2 SNTAGT. The CDR3 loop spans 15 amino acids. Germline trimming cut 6 bases from V and 1 base from J; bases unmatched to any gene: 4.

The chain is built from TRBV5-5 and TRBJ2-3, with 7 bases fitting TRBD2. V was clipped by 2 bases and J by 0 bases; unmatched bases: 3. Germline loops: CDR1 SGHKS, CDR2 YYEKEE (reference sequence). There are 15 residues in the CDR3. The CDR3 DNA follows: TGTGCCAGCAGCTTTAAGCGGGATAGCACAGATACGCAGTATTTT. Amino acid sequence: CASSFKRDSTDTQYF. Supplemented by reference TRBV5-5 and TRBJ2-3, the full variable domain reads DAGVTQSPTHLIKTRGQQVTLRCSPISGHKSVSWYQQVLGQGPQFIFQYYEKEERGRGNFPDRFSARQFPNYSSELNVNALLLGDSALYLCASSFKRDSTDTQYFGPGTRLTVL.